The entry below gives a single T cell receptor beta chain sequence along with its context. The repertoire was sequenced with immunoSEQ multiplex PCR; TCRdb's copy has only in-frame clones and lacks some. The sample yields 400,000 to 500,000 clones, 80% to 95% seen once. The sample originates from a study of control samples from healthy donors and cancer patients. Germline V gene lookup returns CDR1 LNHDA and CDR2 SQIVND (reference sequence). Trimming removed 3 bases from V and 9 bases from J, with 11 bases in between. The CDR3 is made up of 12 amino acids. The TCR sequence derives from a man between 35 and 55 years old with head and neck cancer. Material for sequencing was PBMCs. The chain has TRBV19 and TRBJ1-2, with no clear D. In DNA form, the CDR3 reads TGTGCCAGTAGTATTTCCGGCGTGAGCTACACCTTC. This translates into CASSISGVSYTF.